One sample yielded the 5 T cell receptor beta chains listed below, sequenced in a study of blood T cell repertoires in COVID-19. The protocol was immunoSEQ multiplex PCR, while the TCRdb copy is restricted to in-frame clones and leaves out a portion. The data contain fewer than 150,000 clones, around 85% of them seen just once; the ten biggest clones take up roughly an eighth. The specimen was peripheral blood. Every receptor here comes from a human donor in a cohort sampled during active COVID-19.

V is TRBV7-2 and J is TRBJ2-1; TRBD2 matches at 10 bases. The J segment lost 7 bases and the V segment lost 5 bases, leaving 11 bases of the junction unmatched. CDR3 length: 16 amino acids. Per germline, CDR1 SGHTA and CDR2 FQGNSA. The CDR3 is CASSVIPGLAINEQFF. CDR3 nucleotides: TGTGCCAGCAGCGTAATTCCGGGACTAGCGATTAATGAGCAGTTCTTC.

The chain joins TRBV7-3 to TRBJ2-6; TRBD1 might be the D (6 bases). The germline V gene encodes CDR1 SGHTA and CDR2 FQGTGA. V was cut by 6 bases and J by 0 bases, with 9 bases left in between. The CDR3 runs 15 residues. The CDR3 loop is CASRSQGSGANVLTF. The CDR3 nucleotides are TGTGCCAGCAGGTCACAGGGCTCTGGGGCCAACGTCCTGACTTTC.

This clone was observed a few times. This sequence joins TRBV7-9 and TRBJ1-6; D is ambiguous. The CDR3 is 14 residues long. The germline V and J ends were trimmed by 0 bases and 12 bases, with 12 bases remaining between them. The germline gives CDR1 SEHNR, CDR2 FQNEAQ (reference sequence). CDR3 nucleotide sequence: TGTGCCAGCAGCTTAGCGGCACCCGGCGGACCCCTCCACTTT. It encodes CASSLAAPGGPLHF.

The CDR3 loop reads CASSVGTGGPDTQYF. CDR3 DNA sequence: TGTGCCAGCAGTGTGGGGACAGGGGGCCCAGATACGCAGTATTTT. The V gene is TRBV6-4, the J gene TRBJ2-3; TRBD1 agrees at 12 bases. The CDR3 spans 15 residues. V lost 4 bases to trimming and J lost 4 bases; unmatched junction nucleotides: 3. Germline V gene lookup returns CDR1 MRHNA and CDR2 SNTAGT.

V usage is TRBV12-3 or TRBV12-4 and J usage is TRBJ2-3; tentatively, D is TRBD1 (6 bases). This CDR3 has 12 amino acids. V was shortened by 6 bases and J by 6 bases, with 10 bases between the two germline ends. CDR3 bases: TGTGCCAGCAGCACCCAGGGGGATACGCAGTATTTT. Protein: CASSTQGDTQYF.